This passage covers 16 T cell receptor beta chains from one sample sequenced in a study of human T cells and chemical hapten exposure. TCRdb re-called the RACE reads with MiXCR, one entry per CDR3 protein. Of about 120,000 distinct CDR3 sequences listed, roughly 15% were seen once; the top ten hold approximately 0.89%. Indicated time point: patch test 1, 2 weeks after DPC sensitization. Treatment reported: therapeutic diphenylcyclopropenone sensitization with weekly scalp DPC. Source: whole blood, taken in connection with sensitization to the hapten diphenylcyclopropenone (DPC). The source is a man younger than 35 with alopecia areata. Some clones in this sample may be carry-over from other donors' samples.

The gene calls are TRBV7-9 and TRBJ2-7; D ambiguous. Trimming cost V 1 base and J 4 bases, with 8 bases left between them. Germline V gene data show CDR1 as SEHNR and CDR2 as FQNEAQ (reference sequence). There are 13 residues in the CDR3. CDR3 in DNA: TGTGCCAGCAGCTTAGACACAGTTTACGAGCAGTACGTC. It yields the protein CASSLDTVYEQYV.

The rearrangement links TRBV5-1 to TRBJ1-1; no clear D. CDR3 length: 13 amino acids. From germline, CDR1 is SGHRS and CDR2 YFSETQ. The germline V and J ends were trimmed by 4 bases and 7 bases, with 14 bases remaining between them. Here the CDR3 reads CASSPPGRREAFF. For the CDR3, the DNA is TGCGCCAGCAGCCCTCCGGGCCGCCGTGAAGCTTTCTTT.

The J gene is TRBJ2-2, the V gene TRBV4-1; D gene uncertain. V gave up 5 bases and J gave up 6 bases, with 4 bases separating them. Germline CDR1 MGHRA, CDR2 YSYEKL. CDR3 size: 11 residues. CDR3 in DNA: TGCGCCAGCAGCAAGGCCGGGGAGCTGTTTTTT. Translating gives CASSKAGELFF.

This clonotype was seen more than once but under ten times. The chain couples TRBV5-5 to TRBJ2-3, with 11 positions matching TRBD2. CDR3 length: 14 residues. The V segment lost 2 bases and the J segment 7 bases; nucleotides outside the gene matches: 3. CDR1 and CDR2 from the germline V gene are SGHKS and YYEKEE (reference sequence). The CDR3 spells CASSLTTSGNTQYF. For the CDR3, the DNA is TGTGCCAGCAGCTTAACGACTAGCGGGAATACGCAGTATTTT.

This clonotype came up a few times. The chain uses TRBV18 and TRBJ2-7; no definite D call. The CDR3 is 13 amino acids. Germline V gene sequence: CDR1 KGHSH, CDR2 LQKENI. V lost 3 bases and J lost 6, with 12 bases in between. The CDR3 here is CASSPQGLGEQYV. The CDR3 DNA is TGTGCCAGCTCACCTCAAGGGTTGGGCGAGCAGTACGTC.

The chain employs TRBV9 and TRBJ2-1; D not resolved. Germline CDR1 reads SGDLS; CDR2 reads YYNGEE. The CDR3 extends over 11 amino acids. V was shortened by 1 base and J by 8 bases, with 4 bases between the two germline ends. The CDR3 coding sequence is TGTGCCAGCAGCGTATCCGATGAGCAGTTCTTC. Protein product: CASSVSDEQFF.

This clonotype was observed a few times. This rearrangement joins TRBV20-1 to TRBJ2-7, with 8 bases identical to TRBD1. The CDR3 totals 15 residues. Germline lookup yields CDR1 DFQATT and CDR2 SNEGSKA (reference sequence). Trimming cost V 0 bases and J 6 bases; bases outside gene matches: 10. The CDR3 sequence is CSARDPGQGVAEQYF. The CDR3 region has the DNA TGCAGTGCTAGAGATCCCGGACAGGGAGTGGCCGAGCAGTACTTC.

The chain's CDR3 is CASSLTTEGTEAFF. Here the CDR3 DNA reads TGCGCCAGCAGCTTGACAACGGAGGGGACTGAAGCTTTCTTT. V usage is TRBV5-1 and J usage is TRBJ1-1; D might be TRBD1 (5 bases). The CDR3 contains 14 residues. V lost 1 base and J 5 bases, leaving 12 bases between the germline ends. From germline, CDR1 is SGHRS and CDR2 YFSETQ.

In its sample, this clonotype was seen a few times. This chain joins TRBV7-9 and TRBJ1-1, with D hard to call. Germline lookup yields CDR1 SEHNR and CDR2 FQNEAQ (reference sequence). The CDR3 contains 15 residues. V was cut by 2 bases and J by 2 bases, with 12 bases left in between. The CDR3 sequence: CASSLLRSSNTEAFF. The CDR3 coding sequence is TGTGCCAGCAGCTTACTTCGGTCCTCTAACACTGAAGCTTTCTTT.

In this sample, this clonotype turned up a few times. The chain is built from TRBV10-2 and TRBJ2-1, with D hard to call. Between the trimmed V and J ends, which lost 0 bases and 8 bases, there was a span of 11 bases. This CDR3 is built from 14 residues. Germline values: CDR1 WSHSY, CDR2 SAAADI. The CDR3 DNA follows: TGCGCCAGCAGTGAGTCGAGACCGGTCGATGAGCAGTTCTTC. Protein sequence: CASSESRPVDEQFF.

This clonotype was observed at least ten times. V is TRBV12-3 or TRBV12-4 and J is TRBJ1-1; no definite D call. CDR3 length: 13 residues. Trimming shortened V by 5 bases and J by 3 bases, and 10 bases separated the two germline ends. The CDR3 DNA follows: TGTGCCAGCAGTCCCGGACGATACACTGAAGCTTTCTTT. Its translation: CASSPGRYTEAFF.

This clonotype was picked up many times. The V call is TRBV5-1, the J call TRBJ2-7; 11 bases align to TRBD1. Germline V CDR1 and CDR2: SGHRS, YFSETQ. With V trimmed by 2 bases and J by 2 bases, 6 bases remained unmatched. The length of the CDR3 is 16 residues. DNA of the CDR3: TGCGCCAGCAGCTTCTACTTGGGACAGGGGGCCTACGAGCAGTACTTC. It codes for CASSFYLGQGAYEQYF.

There are a few counts of this clonotype. This rearrangement joins TRBV29-1 to TRBJ1-1, with TRBD1 as a possible D gene (5 bases). The CDR3 is made up of 13 amino acids. V lost 4 bases to trimming and J lost 0 bases, with 9 bases between them. CDR1 SQVTM and CDR2 ANQGSEA come from the germline V gene. The CDR3, as DNA: TGCAGCGTTGTAGGACAATTGAACACTGAAGCTTTCTTT. Translating gives CSVVGQLNTEAFF.

This clonotype was seen more than once but under ten times. The chain links TRBV4-3 to TRBJ2-5, with 14 bases fitting TRBD2. V was pared by 3 bases and J by 1 base, with 7 bases of the junction left unmatched. The CDR3 totals 18 residues. The germline gives CDR1 LGHNA, CDR2 YSLEER. The CDR3 region is CASSQDAGLAGVQETQYF. CDR3 DNA: TGCGCCAGCAGCCAGGACGCGGGACTAGCGGGGGTCCAAGAGACCCAGTACTTC.

This clonotype was seen more than once but under ten times. The chain employs TRBV4-3 and TRBJ2-7; 7 positions agree with TRBD1. The CDR3 consists of 15 residues. The germline CDR1 and CDR2 sequences are LGHNA and YSLEER. V trimming: 0 bases; J trimming: 2 bases; junction bases outside the gene matches: 4. The CDR3 protein is CASSQEYRGTYEQYF. The CDR3 DNA is TGCGCCAGCAGCCAAGAGTACAGGGGAACCTACGAGCAGTACTTC.

This clonotype was counted ten times or more. V is TRBV18 and J is TRBJ2-1; D may be TRBD2 (6 bases). CDR3 length: 15 amino acids. Trimming cost V 3 bases and J 0 bases, with 9 bases left between them. CDR1 is KGHSH, CDR2 LQKENI, per germline. The CDR3 is CASSPGRDSYNEQFF. The DNA for the CDR3 is TGTGCCAGCTCACCGGGGCGGGACTCCTACAATGAGCAGTTCTTC. Full variable domain (outside the CDR3, taken from reference TRBV18 and TRBJ2-1): NAGVMQNPRHLVRRRGQEARLRCSPMKGHSHVYWYRQLPEEGLKFMVYLQKENIIDESGMPKERFSAEFPKEGPSILRIQQVVRGDSAAYFCASSPGRDSYNEQFFGPGTRLTVL.